The rows below give T cell receptor beta chains drawn from one sample of a study. A single record per CDR3 protein comes from TCRdb applying MiXCR to the 5' RACE reads. The table records roughly 50,000 distinct CDR3 sequences, 17% of them present only once. The sample comprised naive CD4+ T cells sorted from blood. These receptor sequences come from a female donor with breast cancer. CDR3s include the opening cysteine and the closing phenylalanine or tryptophan.

>TRBJ2-5|TRBV9
CASSVRDRAETQYF
>TRBJ2-3|TRBV24-1
CATSGRTPTDTQYF
>TRBJ1-5|TRBV20-1
CSASLGPSNQPQHF
>TRBJ1-1|TRBV20-1
CSARAGGTEAFF
>TRBJ2-1|TRBV20-1
CSARGGRGYNEQFF
>TRBJ1-1|TRBV20-1
CSANNLGNTEAFF
>TRBJ2-7|TRBV20-1
CSATRTTYEQYF
>TRBJ2-1|TRBV4-1
CSSARRTGEGNEQFF
>TRBJ1-2|TRBV7-2
CASSLDSTRYGYTF
>TRBJ2-2|TRBV20-1
CSARGGRLANTGELFF
>TRBJ1-2|TRBV4-1
CASSHDPKLGYGYTF
>TRBJ2-1|TRBV9
CASSVGGGQSSYNEQFF
>TRBJ1-4|TRBV5-5
CASSLEQGSEKLFF
>TRBJ2-3|TRBV5-1
CASSPGRQGAGDTQYF
>TRBJ2-1|TRBV7-2
CASSLLAGVGEQFF
>TRBJ2-7|TRBV20-1
CSASLLTGGYEQYF
>TRBJ2-5|TRBV5-1
CASSLKGDRGPRRETQYF
>TRBJ2-7|TRBV24-1
CATSDSGTGSYEQYF
>TRBJ2-5|TRBV3-1
CASSPQRSIETQYF